Presented here are 16 T cell receptor beta chains from one specimen sequenced in a study of T-cell reconstitution after alpha-beta-depleted transplantation in children. It was with unique molecular identifiers that the TCRbeta library was prepared. TCRdb processed the PCR reads anew with MiXCR; each CDR3 protein has one entry. The table lists about 540,000 distinct CDR3 sequences, 15% to 20% of them singletons, with over 3% in the top ten. The sample was PBMCs from the stem cell graft donor, taken from the stem cell graft. The receptors were sampled from a human donor who donated a stem cell graft to a child with acute lymphoblastic leukemia.

The chain couples TRBV5-5 to TRBJ2-5; D remains ambiguous. This CDR3 has 12 residues. The V end was cut by 2 bases, the J end by 3 bases, with 5 bases between. Germline V gene sequence: CDR1 SGHKS, CDR2 YYEKEE (reference sequence). CDR3 amino acids: CASSFMEETQYF. The CDR3 DNA reads as TGTGCCAGCAGCTTCATGGAAGAGACCCAGTACTTC. Based on the CDR3 plus reference TRBV5-5 and TRBJ2-5, the full variable domain is DAGVTQSPTHLIKTRGQQVTLRCSPISGHKSVSWYQQVLGQGPQFIFQYYEKEERGRGNFPDRFSARQFPNYSSELNVNALLLGDSALYLCASSFMEETQYFGPGTRLLVL.

The gene calls are TRBV12-3 or TRBV12-4 and TRBJ2-1; D perhaps matches TRBD1 (5 bases). Trimming cost V 1 base and J 6 bases, with 10 bases left between them. There are 14 residues in the CDR3. The CDR3 DNA reads TGTGCCAGCAGTTTAGTCTGGCAGGGCAATGAGCAGTTCTTC. This encodes CASSLVWQGNEQFF.

This clonotype was counted between two and nine times. This chain uses TRBV19 with TRBJ2-1; D possibly corresponds to TRBD1 (6 bases). This CDR3 is 15 amino acids long. With 7 bases removed from V and 1 base from J, the gap between germline ends came to 14 bases. Germline V gene lookup returns CDR1 LNHDA and CDR2 SQIVND (reference sequence). In DNA, the CDR3 is TGTGCCAGTACCCCGAACAGGGTATCCTACAATGAGCAGTTCTTC. Protein sequence: CASTPNRVSYNEQFF.

The V gene is TRBV12-3 or TRBV12-4, the J gene TRBJ2-3; no clear D gene. The ends were cut back, 5 bases at V and 5 bases at J, with 5 bases in the middle. This CDR3 has 11 amino acids. CDR3 region: CASSPRDTQYF. For the CDR3, the DNA is TGTGCCAGCAGTCCTCGAGATACGCAGTATTTT.

This clonotype showed up just a few times. The chain is built from TRBV7-2 and TRBJ2-7; maybe TRBD2 (5 bases). CDR1 and CDR2 from the germline V gene are SGHTA and FQGNSA. The germline V and J ends were trimmed by 5 bases and 9 bases, with 26 bases remaining between them. The CDR3 consists of 16 residues. CDR3 sequence reads: CASSRTSGLTRVGQYF. Here the CDR3 DNA reads TGTGCCAGCAGCCGAACCTCAGGACTCACTCGGGTAGGGCAGTACTTC.

This clonotype was observed a handful of times. V and J are TRBV25-1 and TRBJ1-6; D is uncertain. V dropped 3 bases and J dropped 8 bases, with 2 bases sitting between them. This CDR3 contains 11 residues. From germline, CDR1 is MGHDK and CDR2 SYGVNS. The CDR3 spells CASSDDSPLHF. The CDR3 nucleotides read TGTGCCAGCAGTGATGATTCACCCCTCCACTTT. Combining the CDR3 with reference TRBV25-1 and TRBJ1-6 gives the whole variable domain EADIYQTPRYLVIGTGKKITLECSQTMGHDKMYWYQQDPGMELHLIHYSYGVNSTEKGDLSSESTVSRIRTEHFPLTLESARPSHTSQYLCASSDDSPLHFGNGTRLTVT.

A few counts support this clonotype. The V call is TRBV4-1, the J call TRBJ1-2; a weak D match, TRBD1 (5 bases). This CDR3 is built from 14 residues. The germline V gene has CDR1 MGHRA and CDR2 YSYEKL. Trimming pared 0 bases from V and 7 bases from J, leaving 12 bases between. CDR3 sequence (DNA): TGCGCCAGCAGCCAAGAGGCCAGGGCTCCTGGCTACACCTTC. It specifies CASSQEARAPGYTF.

In its sample, this clonotype was seen a few times. The V and J genes are TRBV7-6 and TRBJ2-7; 9 bases are a match to TRBD1. Germline V CDR1 and CDR2: SGHVS, FNYEAQ. This CDR3 contains 15 residues. Trimming took 7 bases from V and 4 from J; bases not matched to a gene: 11. The CDR3 sequence: CASTLWPGTGYEQYF. The DNA for the CDR3 is TGTGCCAGCACCCTTTGGCCAGGGACAGGGTACGAGCAGTACTTC.

The genes are TRBV5-6 and TRBJ2-1, with 8 bases aligning to TRBD2. The CDR3 sequence is 14 residues long. Germline CDR1 reads SGHDT; CDR2 reads YYEEEE. V lost 0 bases and J lost 8; bases outside the gene matches: 4. The CDR3 nucleotides read TGTGCCAGCAGCTTGGGACTAGCGTGGTATGAGCAGTTCTTC. As protein: CASSLGLAWYEQFF.

This chain uses TRBV11-2 with TRBJ1-1; D is undetermined. The length of the CDR3 is 16 residues. The V end was cut by 1 base, the J end by 4 bases, with 16 bases between. Germline V gene lookup returns CDR1 SGHAT and CDR2 FQNNGV. CDR3 sequence reads: CASSLGSGLYFTEAFF. CDR3 DNA: TGTGCCAGCAGCTTAGGTTCGGGATTATATTTCACTGAAGCTTTCTTT.

The CDR3 region is CASSLAARQGIMTNEKLFF. DNA for the CDR3: TGTGCCAGCAGTTTAGCGGCGCGACAGGGAATTATGACTAATGAAAAACTGTTTTTT. The chain is built from TRBV12-3 or TRBV12-4 and TRBJ1-4; 7 nucleotides line up with TRBD1. Trimming cost V 0 bases and J 2 bases; bases outside gene matches: 12. This CDR3 is built from 19 residues.

CDR3 DNA: TGTGCCTGGAGTCCCACAGGATACGAGCAGTACTTC. This translates into CAWSPTGYEQYF. The chain employs TRBV30 and TRBJ2-7; maybe TRBD1 (5 bases). The CDR3 runs 12 residues. V dropped 2 bases and J dropped 4 bases, with 9 bases sitting between them. Germline V gene data show CDR1 as GTSNPN and CDR2 as SVGIG (reference sequence).

The chain is built from TRBV18 and TRBJ1-5; D not certain. CDR1 KGHSH and CDR2 LQKENI come from the germline V gene. With 3 bases removed from V and 0 bases from J, the gap between germline ends came to 9 bases. The CDR3 contains 15 residues. CDR3 amino acids: CASSPPGSSNQPQHF. CDR3 nucleotides: TGTGCCAGCTCACCCCCTGGAAGTAGCAATCAGCCCCAGCATTTT. The variable domain in full, with the rest retrieved from reference TRBV18 and TRBJ1-5, is NAGVMQNPRHLVRRRGQEARLRCSPMKGHSHVYWYRQLPEEGLKFMVYLQKENIIDESGMPKERFSAEFPKEGPSILRIQQVVRGDSAAYFCASSPPGSSNQPQHFGDGTRLSIL.

The rearrangement uses TRBV5-8 and TRBJ2-3; a possible D gene is TRBD2 (5 bases). The V end lost 1 base, the J end lost 3 bases, and 18 bases lay between the germline ends. The CDR3 runs 17 residues. Germline lookup yields CDR1 SGHTS and CDR2 YDEGEE. The CDR3 region has the DNA TGTGCCAGCAGCTTGCCGGGGTCTTGGTTGAGTACAGATACGCAGTATTTT. Amino acid sequence: CASSLPGSWLSTDTQYF.

This clonotype was picked up a small number of times. The rearrangement links TRBV20-1 to TRBJ1-1; tentative D call: TRBD1 (6 bases). CDR3 length: 15 amino acids. The V gene's germline CDR1 is DFQATT and CDR2 SNEGSKA (reference sequence). V shed 1 base and J shed 4 bases, with 16 bases lying between them. Here the CDR3 DNA reads TGCAGTGCTAGAGGCCAACGGCGGGGGGCCACTGAAGCTTTCTTT. It is translated as CSARGQRRGATEAFF.

There are many counts of this clonotype. The rearrangement joins TRBV2 to TRBJ1-1, with D tentatively TRBD1 (6 bases). The germline CDR1 and CDR2 sequences are SNHLY and FYNNEI. V lost 7 bases to trimming and J lost 5 bases, with 20 bases between them. This CDR3 has 15 amino acids. CDR3 sequence reads: CASILIGGGGTEAFF. The CDR3 DNA sequence: TGTGCCAGCATTCTCATAGGAGGGGGAGGTACTGAAGCTTTCTTT. Supplemented by reference TRBV2 and TRBJ1-1, the full variable domain reads EPEVTQTPSHQVTQMGQEVILRCVPISNHLYFYWYRQILGQKVEFLVSFYNNEISEKSEIFDDQFSVERPDGSNFTLKIRSTKLEDSAMYFCASILIGGGGTEAFFGQGTRLTVV.